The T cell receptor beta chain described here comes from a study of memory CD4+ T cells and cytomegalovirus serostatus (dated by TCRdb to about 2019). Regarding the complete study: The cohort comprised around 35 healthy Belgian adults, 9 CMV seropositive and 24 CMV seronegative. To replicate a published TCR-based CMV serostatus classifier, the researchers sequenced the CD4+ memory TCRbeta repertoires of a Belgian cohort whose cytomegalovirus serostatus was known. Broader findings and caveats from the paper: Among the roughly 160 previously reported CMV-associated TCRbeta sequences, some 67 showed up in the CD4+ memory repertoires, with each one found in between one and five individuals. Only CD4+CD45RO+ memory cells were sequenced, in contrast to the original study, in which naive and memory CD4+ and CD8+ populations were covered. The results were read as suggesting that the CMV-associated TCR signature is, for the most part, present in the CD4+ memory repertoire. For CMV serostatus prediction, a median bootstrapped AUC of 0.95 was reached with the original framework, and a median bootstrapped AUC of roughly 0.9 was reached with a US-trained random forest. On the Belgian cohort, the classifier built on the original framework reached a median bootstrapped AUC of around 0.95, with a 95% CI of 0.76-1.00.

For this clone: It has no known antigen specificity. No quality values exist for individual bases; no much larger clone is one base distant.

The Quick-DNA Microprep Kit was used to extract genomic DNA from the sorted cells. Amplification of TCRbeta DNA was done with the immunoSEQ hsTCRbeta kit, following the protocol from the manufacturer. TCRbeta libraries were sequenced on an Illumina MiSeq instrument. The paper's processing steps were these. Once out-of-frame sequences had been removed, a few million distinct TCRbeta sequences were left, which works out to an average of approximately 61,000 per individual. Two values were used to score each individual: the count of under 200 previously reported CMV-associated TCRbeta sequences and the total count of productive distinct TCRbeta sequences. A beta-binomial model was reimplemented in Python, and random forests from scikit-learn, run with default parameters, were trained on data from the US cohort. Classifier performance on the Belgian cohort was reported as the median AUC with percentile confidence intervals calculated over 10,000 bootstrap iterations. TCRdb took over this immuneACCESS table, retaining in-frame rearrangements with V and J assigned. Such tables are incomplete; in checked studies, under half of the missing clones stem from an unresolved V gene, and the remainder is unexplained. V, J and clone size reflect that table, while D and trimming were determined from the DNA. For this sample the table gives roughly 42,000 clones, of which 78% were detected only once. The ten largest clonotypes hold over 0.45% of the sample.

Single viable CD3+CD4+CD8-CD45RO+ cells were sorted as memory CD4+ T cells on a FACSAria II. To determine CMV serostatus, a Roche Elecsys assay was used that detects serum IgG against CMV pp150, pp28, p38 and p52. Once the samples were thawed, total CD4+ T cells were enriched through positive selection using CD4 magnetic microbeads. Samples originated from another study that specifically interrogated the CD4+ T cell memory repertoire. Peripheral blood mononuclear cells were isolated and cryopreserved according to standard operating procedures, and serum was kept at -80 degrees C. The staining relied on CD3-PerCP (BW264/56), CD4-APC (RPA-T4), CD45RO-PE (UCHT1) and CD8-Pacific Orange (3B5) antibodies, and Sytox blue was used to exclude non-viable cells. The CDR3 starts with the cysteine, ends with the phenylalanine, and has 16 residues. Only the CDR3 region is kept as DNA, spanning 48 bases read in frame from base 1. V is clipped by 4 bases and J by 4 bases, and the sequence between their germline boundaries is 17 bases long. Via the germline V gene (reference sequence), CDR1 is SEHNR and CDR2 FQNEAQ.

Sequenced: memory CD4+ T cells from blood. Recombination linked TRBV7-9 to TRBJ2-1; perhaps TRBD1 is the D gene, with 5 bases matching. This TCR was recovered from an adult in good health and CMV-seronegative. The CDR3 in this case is CASSSEGVHRYNEQFF. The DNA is TGTGCCAGCAGCTCGGAAGGGGTCCACCGTTACAATGAGCAGTTCTTC. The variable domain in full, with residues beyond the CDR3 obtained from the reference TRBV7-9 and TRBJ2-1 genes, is DTGVSQNPRHKITKRGQNVTFRCDPISEHNRLYWYRQTLGQGPEFLTYFQNEAQLEKSRLLSDRFSAERPKGSFSTLEIQRTEQGDSAMYLCASSSEGVHRYNEQFFGPGTRLTVL.